Each of the 5 T cell receptor beta chains below was sequenced from the same sample in a study of blood T cell repertoires in COVID-19. Method: immunoSEQ multiplex PCR; TCRdb's copy keeps in-frame clones and lacks some. The repertoire holds around 480,000 clones, with about 85% as singletons. Specimen: PBMCs or T cells enriched from blood (not recorded which). Every receptor here comes from a woman aged 18-29 years who had recovered from COVID-19.

The chain has TRBV5-4 and TRBJ1-2; 9 positions agree with TRBD1. Trimming took 6 bases from V and 7 from J; bases not matched to a gene: 7. Germline V gives CDR1 SGHNT, CDR2 YYREEE (reference sequence). This CDR3 is built from 13 residues. CDR3 loop: CASIEQGAGGYTF. The CDR3 DNA is TGTGCCAGCATCGAACAGGGGGCGGGTGGCTACACCTTC.

CDR3 coding DNA: TGTGCCAGCAGTTACGGGGGGGCTGGGACCAATGAGCAGTTCTTC. This sequence encodes CASSYGGAGTNEQFF. The V and J genes are TRBV6-2 or TRBV6-3 and TRBJ2-1, with D tentatively TRBD2 (7 bases). Deletions cut 2 bases from V and 6 bases from J, with 14 bases between. CDR1 MNHEY and CDR2 SVGEGT come from the germline V gene. The CDR3 has 15 residues.

The V gene is TRBV11-2, the J gene TRBJ2-7; D may be TRBD2 (6 bases). This CDR3 contains 15 residues. The germline V gene encodes CDR1 SGHAT and CDR2 FQNNGV. V was shortened by 5 bases and J by 0 bases, with 14 bases between the two germline ends. The CDR3 sequence is CASSLQTGVSYEQYF. CDR3 bases: TGTGCCAGCAGCCTCCAGACGGGAGTCTCCTACGAGCAGTACTTC.

The gene calls are TRBV5-1 and TRBJ2-1; possible D gene TRBD1, 5 bases. Trimming cost V 1 base and J 3 bases, with 5 bases left between them. Germline V gives CDR1 SGHRS, CDR2 YFSETQ. The CDR3 loop spans 13 amino acids. The CDR3 is CASSLRGYNEQFF. The CDR3 coding sequence is TGCGCCAGCAGCTTGAGGGGCTACAATGAGCAGTTCTTC.

The chain carries TRBV10-3 and TRBJ1-1, with D unclear. The CDR3 contains 13 residues. Germline V gives CDR1 ENHRY, CDR2 SYGVKD. Trimming took off 11 bases at V and 3 bases at J, with 16 bases between the two ends. This CDR3 is CAARSLGDTEAFF. The DNA for the CDR3 is TGTGCCGCCCGCTCTCTCGGTGACACTGAAGCTTTCTTT.